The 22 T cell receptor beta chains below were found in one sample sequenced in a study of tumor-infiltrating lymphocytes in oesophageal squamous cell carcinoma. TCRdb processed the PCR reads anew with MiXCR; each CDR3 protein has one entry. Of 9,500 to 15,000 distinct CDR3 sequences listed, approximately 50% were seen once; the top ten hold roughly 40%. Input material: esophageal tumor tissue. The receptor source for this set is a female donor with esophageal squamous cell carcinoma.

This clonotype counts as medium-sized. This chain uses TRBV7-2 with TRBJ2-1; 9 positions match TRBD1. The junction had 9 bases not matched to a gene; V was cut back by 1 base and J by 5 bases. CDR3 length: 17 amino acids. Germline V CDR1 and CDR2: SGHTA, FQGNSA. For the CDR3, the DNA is TGTGCCAGCAGCTTAGTGGTGGGACAGGGTCGGGACAATGAGCAGTTCTTC. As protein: CASSLVVGQGRDNEQFF.

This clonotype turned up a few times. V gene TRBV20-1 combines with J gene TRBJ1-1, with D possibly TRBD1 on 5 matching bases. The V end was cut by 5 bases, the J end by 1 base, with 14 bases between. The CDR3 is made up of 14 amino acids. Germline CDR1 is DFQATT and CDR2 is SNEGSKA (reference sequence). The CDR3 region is CSALFRAANTEAFF. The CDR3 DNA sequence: TGCAGTGCTCTATTCAGGGCGGCGAACACTGAAGCTTTCTTT.

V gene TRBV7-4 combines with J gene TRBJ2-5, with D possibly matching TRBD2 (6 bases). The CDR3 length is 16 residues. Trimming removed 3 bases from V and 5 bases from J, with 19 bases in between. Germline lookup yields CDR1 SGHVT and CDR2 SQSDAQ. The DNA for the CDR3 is TGTGCCAGCAGCTTCTTGTGGCGGGGACCCCAGGAGACCCAGTACTTC. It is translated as CASSFLWRGPQETQYF.

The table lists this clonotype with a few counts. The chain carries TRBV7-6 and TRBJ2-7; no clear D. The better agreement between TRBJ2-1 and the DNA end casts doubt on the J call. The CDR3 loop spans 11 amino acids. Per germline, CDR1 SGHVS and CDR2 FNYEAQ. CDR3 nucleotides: TGTGCCAGCAGCTTAGTGGACGAGCAGTTCTTC. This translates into CASSLVDEQFF.

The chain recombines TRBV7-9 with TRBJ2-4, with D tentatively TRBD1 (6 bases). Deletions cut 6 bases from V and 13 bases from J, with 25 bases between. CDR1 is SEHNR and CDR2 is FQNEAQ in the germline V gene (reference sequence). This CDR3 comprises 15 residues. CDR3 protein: CASRTRGSSYNEQYF. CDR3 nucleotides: TGTGCCAGCAGGACAAGGGGGAGCTCCTACAATGAGCAGTACTTC.

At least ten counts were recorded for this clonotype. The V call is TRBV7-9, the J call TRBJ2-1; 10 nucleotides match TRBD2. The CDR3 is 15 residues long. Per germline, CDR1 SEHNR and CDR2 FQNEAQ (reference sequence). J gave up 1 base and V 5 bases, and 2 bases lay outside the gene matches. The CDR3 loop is CASSRSGRSYNEQFF. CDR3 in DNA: TGTGCCAGCAGCCGTAGCGGGAGGTCCTACAATGAGCAGTTCTTC.

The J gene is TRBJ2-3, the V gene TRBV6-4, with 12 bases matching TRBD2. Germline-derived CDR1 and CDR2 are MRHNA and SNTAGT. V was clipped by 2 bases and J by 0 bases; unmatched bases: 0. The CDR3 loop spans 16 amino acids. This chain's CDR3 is CASSDGTSGSTDTQYF. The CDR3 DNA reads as TGTGCCAGCAGTGACGGGACTAGCGGGAGCACAGATACGCAGTATTTT.

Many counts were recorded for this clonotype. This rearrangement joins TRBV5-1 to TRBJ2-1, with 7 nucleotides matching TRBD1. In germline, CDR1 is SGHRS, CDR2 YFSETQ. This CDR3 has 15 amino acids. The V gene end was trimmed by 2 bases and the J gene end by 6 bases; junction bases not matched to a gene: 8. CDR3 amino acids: CASSFITGVGNEQFF. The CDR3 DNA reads TGCGCCAGCAGCTTCATAACAGGGGTTGGCAATGAGCAGTTCTTC. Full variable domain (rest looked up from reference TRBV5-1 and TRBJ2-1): KAGVTQTPRYLIKTRGQQVTLSCSPISGHRSVSWYQQTPGQGLQFLFEYFSETQRNKGNFPGRFSGRQFSNSRSEMNVSTLELGDSALYLCASSFITGVGNEQFFGPGTRLTVL.

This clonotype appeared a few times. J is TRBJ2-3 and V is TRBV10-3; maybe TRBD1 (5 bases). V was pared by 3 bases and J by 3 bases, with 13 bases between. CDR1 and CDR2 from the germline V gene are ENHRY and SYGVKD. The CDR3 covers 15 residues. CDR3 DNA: TGTGCCATCAGTGAAGGGGTCGGAGAGACAGATACGCAGTATTTT. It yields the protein CAISEGVGETDTQYF.

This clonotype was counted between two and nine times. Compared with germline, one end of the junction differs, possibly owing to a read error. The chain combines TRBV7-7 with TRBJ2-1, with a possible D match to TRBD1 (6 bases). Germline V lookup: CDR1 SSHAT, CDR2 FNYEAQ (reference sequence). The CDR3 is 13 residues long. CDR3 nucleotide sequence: TGTGCTAGCAGCTTGGACAGCCACAATGAGCAGTTCTTC. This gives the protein CASSLDSHNEQFF.

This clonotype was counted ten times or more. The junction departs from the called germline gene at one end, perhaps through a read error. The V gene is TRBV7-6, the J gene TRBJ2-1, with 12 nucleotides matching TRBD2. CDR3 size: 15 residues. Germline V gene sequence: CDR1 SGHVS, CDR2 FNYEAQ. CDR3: CASSPTSGGYNEQFF. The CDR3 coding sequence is TGTGCTAGCAGCCCGACTAGCGGGGGTTACAATGAGCAGTTCTTC.

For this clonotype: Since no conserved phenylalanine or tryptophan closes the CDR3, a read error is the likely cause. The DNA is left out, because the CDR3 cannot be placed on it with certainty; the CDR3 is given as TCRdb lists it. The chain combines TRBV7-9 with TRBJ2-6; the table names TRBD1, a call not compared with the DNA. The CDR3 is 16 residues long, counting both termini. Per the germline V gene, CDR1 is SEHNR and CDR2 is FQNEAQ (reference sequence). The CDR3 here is CASSLQAGANEQYFGA.

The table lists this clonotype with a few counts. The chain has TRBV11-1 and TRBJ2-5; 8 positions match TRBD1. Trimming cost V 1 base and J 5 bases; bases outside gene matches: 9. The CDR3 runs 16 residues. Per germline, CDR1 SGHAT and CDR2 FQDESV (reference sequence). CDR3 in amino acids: CASSLEGRGLLETQYF. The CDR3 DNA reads TGTGCCAGCAGCTTAGAGGGCAGGGGGCTTTTGGAGACCCAGTACTTC.

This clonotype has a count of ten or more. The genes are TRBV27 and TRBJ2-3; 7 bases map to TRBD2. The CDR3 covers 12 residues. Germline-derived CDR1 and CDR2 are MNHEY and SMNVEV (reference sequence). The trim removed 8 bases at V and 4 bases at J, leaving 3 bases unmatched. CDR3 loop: CASGTSADTQYF. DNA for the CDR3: TGTGCCAGCGGCACTAGCGCAGATACGCAGTATTTT.

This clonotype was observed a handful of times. The CDR3 nucleotides are TGTGCCAGCAGTCAGTCCGGGGAGCTGTTTTTT. Translated: CASSQSGELFF. The chain has TRBV11-2 and TRBJ2-2; D gene ambiguous. This CDR3 has 11 residues. In germline, CDR1 is SGHAT, CDR2 FQNNGV. V was pared by 6 bases and J by 6 bases, with 5 bases between.

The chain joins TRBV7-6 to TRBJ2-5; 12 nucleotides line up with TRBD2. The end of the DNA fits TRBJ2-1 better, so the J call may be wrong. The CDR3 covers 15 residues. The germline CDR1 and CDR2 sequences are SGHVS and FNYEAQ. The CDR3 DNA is TGTGCCAGCAGCCTCCGACTAGCGGGAGAGGATGAGCAGTTCTTC. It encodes CASSLRLAGEDEQFF.

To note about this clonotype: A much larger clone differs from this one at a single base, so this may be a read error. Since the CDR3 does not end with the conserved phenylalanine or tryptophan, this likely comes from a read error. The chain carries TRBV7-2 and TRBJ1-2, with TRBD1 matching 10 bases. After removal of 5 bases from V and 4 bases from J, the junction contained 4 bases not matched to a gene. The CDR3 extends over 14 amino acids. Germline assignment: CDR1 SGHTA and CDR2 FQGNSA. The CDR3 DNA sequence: TGTGCCAGCAGCCTGGGACAGGGGAGCTATGGCTACACCTTA. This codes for CASSLGQGSYGYTL.

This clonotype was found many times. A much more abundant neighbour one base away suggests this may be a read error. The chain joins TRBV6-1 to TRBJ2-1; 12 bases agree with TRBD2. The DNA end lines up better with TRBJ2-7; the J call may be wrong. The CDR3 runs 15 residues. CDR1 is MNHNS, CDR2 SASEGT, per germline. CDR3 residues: CASSRPSGRANEQYF. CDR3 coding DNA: TGTGCCAGCAGTCGCCCTAGCGGGAGGGCCAATGAGCAGTACTTC.

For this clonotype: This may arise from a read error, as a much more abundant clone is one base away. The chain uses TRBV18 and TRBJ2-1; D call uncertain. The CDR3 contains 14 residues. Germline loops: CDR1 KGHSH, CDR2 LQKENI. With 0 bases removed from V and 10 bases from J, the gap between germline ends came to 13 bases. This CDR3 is CASSPPAATYEQFF. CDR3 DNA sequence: TGTGCCAGCTCACCACCGGCGGCAACTTACGAGCAGTTCTTC.

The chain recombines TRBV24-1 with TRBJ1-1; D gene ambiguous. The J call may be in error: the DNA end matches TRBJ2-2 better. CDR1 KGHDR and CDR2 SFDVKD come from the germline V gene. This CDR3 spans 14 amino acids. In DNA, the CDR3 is TGTGCCACCAGTAAGGACGGGAACACCGGGGAGCTGTTTTTT. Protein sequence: CATSKDGNTGELFF.

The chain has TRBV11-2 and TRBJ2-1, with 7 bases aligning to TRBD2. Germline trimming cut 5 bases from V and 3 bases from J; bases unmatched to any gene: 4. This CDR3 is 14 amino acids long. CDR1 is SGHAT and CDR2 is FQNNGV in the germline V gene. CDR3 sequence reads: CASSPRTSYNEQFF. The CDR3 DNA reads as TGTGCCAGCAGCCCACGGACTAGCTACAATGAGCAGTTCTTC. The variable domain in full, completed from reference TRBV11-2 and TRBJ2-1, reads EAGVAQSPRYKIIEKRQSVAFWCNPISGHATLYWYQQILGQGPKLLIQFQNNGVVDDSQLPKDRFSAERLKGVDSTLKIQPAKLEDSAVYLCASSPRTSYNEQFFGPGTRLTVL.

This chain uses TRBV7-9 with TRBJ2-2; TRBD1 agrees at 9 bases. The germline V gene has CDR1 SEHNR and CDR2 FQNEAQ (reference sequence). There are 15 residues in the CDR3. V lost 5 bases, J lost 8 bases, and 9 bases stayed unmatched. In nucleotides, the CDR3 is TGTGCCAGCAGCCCTAGTGGGGACAGGGTAGGGGAGCTGTTTTTT. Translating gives CASSPSGDRVGELFF.